This entry lists 24 T cell receptor beta chains sequenced from one sample in a study of cytomegalovirus exposure and HLA in healthy donors. It was with 60 Vbeta and 13 Jbeta primers that the PCR ran. The table came from immunoSEQ multiplex PCR; TCRdb's copy has only in-frame clones and leaves some out. The table has 85,000 to 100,000 clones, approximately 64% seen once. The sample taken for sequencing was PBMCs. The receptors stem from a man in his 60s in good health and CMV-seronegative.

This clone was observed a handful of times. The chain has TRBV2 and TRBJ1-5; 9 positions match TRBD1. The CDR3 spans 15 residues. CDR1 is SNHLY, CDR2 FYNNEI, per germline. Unmatched junction bases numbered 10, after V lost 7 bases and J lost 6 bases. The CDR3: CASTIQGAAFQPQHF. The CDR3 DNA reads as TGTGCCAGCACCATACAGGGGGCGGCCTTTCAGCCCCAGCATTTT. Based on the CDR3 plus reference TRBV2 and TRBJ1-5, the full variable domain is EPEVTQTPSHQVTQMGQEVILRCVPISNHLYFYWYRQILGQKVEFLVSFYNNEISEKSEIFDDQFSVERPDGSNFTLKIRSTKLEDSAMYFCASTIQGAAFQPQHFGDGTRLSIL.

The V gene is TRBV28, the J gene TRBJ2-7; 9 positions agree with TRBD1. CDR1 and CDR2 from the germline V gene are MDHEN and SYDVKM. The junction had 8 bases not matched to a gene; V was cut back by 10 bases and J by 4 bases. The length of the CDR3 is 13 residues. CDR3 sequence: CAINPGQGYEQYF. The CDR3, as DNA: TGTGCCATCAATCCCGGACAGGGGTACGAGCAGTACTTC. Using reference TRBV28 and TRBJ2-7 for the parts outside the CDR3, the full variable domain is DVKVTQSSRYLVKRTGEKVFLECVQDMDHENMFWYRQDPGLGLRLIYFSYDVKMKEKGDIPEGYSVSREKKERFSLILESASTNQTSMYLCAINPGQGYEQYFGPGTRLTVT.

This chain links TRBV18 with TRBJ2-3; D possibly corresponds to TRBD1 (5 bases). V dropped 0 bases and J dropped 8 bases, with 21 bases sitting between them. The CDR3 consists of 17 residues. Germline-derived CDR1 and CDR2 are KGHSH and LQKENI. The CDR3 protein is CASSPPEATGSWGTQYF. For the CDR3, the DNA is TGTGCCAGCTCACCACCCGAGGCTACAGGCTCATGGGGTACGCAGTATTTT.

This clone was observed a few times. This sequence joins TRBV5-1 and TRBJ2-3; D not certain. With 0 bases removed from V and 4 bases from J, the gap between germline ends came to 9 bases. Germline-derived CDR1 and CDR2 are SGHRS and YFSETQ. The CDR3 extends over 14 amino acids. The DNA for the CDR3 is TGCGCCAGCAGCTTGGTGGGCTCAGCAGATACGCAGTATTTT. This codes for CASSLVGSADTQYF.

The chain joins TRBV5-1 to TRBJ2-7; perhaps TRBD2 as D (6 bases). The CDR3 has 16 amino acids. V lost 3 bases, J lost 0 bases, and 16 bases lay in between. CDR1 is SGHRS, CDR2 YFSETQ, per germline. CDR3 DNA sequence: TGCGCCAGCAGCTCTATTTCCGGGACTGGCTCCTACGAGCAGTACTTC. Translation gives CASSSISGTGSYEQYF.

This clone was recorded once. Here the CDR3 DNA reads TGTGCCAGCAGCTTGACAGGGGAGGGTTATTCACCCCTCCACTTT. Encoded protein: CASSLTGEGYSPLHF. This chain connects TRBV6-1 to TRBJ1-6; TRBD1 matches 8 bases. V trimming: 6 bases; J trimming: 8 bases; junction bases outside the gene matches: 9. The CDR3 is 15 residues long. The germline gives CDR1 MNHNS, CDR2 SASEGT.

The gene calls are TRBV5-4 and TRBJ2-7; D call uncertain. The CDR3 has 13 amino acids. Deletions cut 0 bases from V and 3 bases from J, with 7 bases between. Germline CDR1 is SGHNT and CDR2 is YYREEE (reference sequence). CDR3 amino acids: CASSLDSGYEQYF. In DNA, the CDR3 is TGTGCCAGCAGCTTGGACTCCGGCTACGAGCAGTACTTC. Combining the CDR3 with reference TRBV5-4 and TRBJ2-7 gives the whole variable domain ETGVTQSPTHLIKTRGQQVTLRCSSQSGHNTVSWYQQALGQGPQFIFQYYREEENGRGNFPPRFSGLQFPNYSSELNVNALELDDSALYLCASSLDSGYEQYFGPGTRLTVT.

The DNA of the CDR3 is TGTGCCAGCAGCTTCCGGGGGGCGACAGATACGCAGTATTTT. Amino acids: CASSFRGATDTQYF. The rearrangement joins TRBV7-2 to TRBJ2-3, with TRBD2 as a possible D gene (7 bases). Germline V lookup: CDR1 SGHTA, CDR2 FQGNSA. The ends were cut back, 3 bases at V and 3 bases at J, with 10 bases in the middle. The CDR3 runs 14 residues.

The gene calls are TRBV5-8 and TRBJ1-1; 10 bases match TRBD1. Germline V gives CDR1 SGHTS, CDR2 YDEGEE. The CDR3 extends over 14 amino acids. Trimming at V came to 4 bases and at J to 5 bases, leaving 5 bases not matched to a gene. The CDR3, as DNA: TGTGCCAGCAGCCAGACAGGGGGCCGAACTGAAGCTTTCTTT. Its protein product is CASSQTGGRTEAFF.

This clone has a single count. V gene TRBV13 combines with J gene TRBJ2-3, with 10 nucleotides matching TRBD2. The CDR3 contains 16 residues. The germline V gene encodes CDR1 PRHDT and CDR2 FYEKMQ (reference sequence). With V trimmed by 4 bases and J by 6 bases, 10 bases remained unmatched. In DNA, the CDR3 is TGTGCCAGCAGCTCGCCCGGGACTAGCGTATCCGATACGCAGTATTTT. The encoded protein is CASSSPGTSVSDTQYF.

The chain links TRBV30 to TRBJ1-5; weak D call: TRBD1 (5 bases). CDR1 GTSNPN and CDR2 SVGIG come from the germline V gene (reference sequence). V was cut by 1 base and J by 2 bases, with 6 bases left in between. The CDR3 extends over 13 amino acids. The CDR3 DNA reads TGTGCCTGGAGTGGGGGGGGCAATCAGCCCCAGCATTTT. Its protein product is CAWSGGGNQPQHF.

This clone was seen more than once but under ten times. V gene TRBV5-3 combines with J gene TRBJ1-6, with D unclear. TRBV5-3 carries the ORF label, with uncertain function. This CDR3 is 13 amino acids long. The ends were cut back, 8 bases at V and 9 bases at J, with 15 bases in the middle. The CDR3 protein is CASGVLARSPLHF. The CDR3 bases are TGTGCCAGCGGGGTTTTAGCTCGTTCACCCCTCCACTTT.

This rearrangement joins TRBV5-1 to TRBJ2-2; tentative D call: TRBD1 (5 bases). The germline V and J ends were trimmed by 4 bases and 4 bases, with 11 bases remaining between them. The CDR3 contains 14 residues. Germline assignment: CDR1 SGHRS and CDR2 YFSETQ. The CDR3 nucleotides are TGCGCCAGCAGCCCAGGGTCGGCCACCGGGGAGCTGTTTTTT. It is translated as CASSPGSATGELFF.

There are a few counts of this clone. The rearrangement uses TRBV27 and TRBJ2-7; TRBD1 is a possible D gene (6 bases). The CDR3 loop spans 15 amino acids. V was pared by 0 bases and J by 6 bases, with 15 bases between. Per germline, CDR1 MNHEY and CDR2 SMNVEV (reference sequence). CDR3 coding DNA: TGTGCCAGCAGTTTATCAGCAGGGGTGTCACGCGAGCAGTACTTC. Translated: CASSLSAGVSREQYF.

The gene calls are TRBV15 and TRBJ2-5; TRBD2 matches at 7 bases. Trimming at V came to 1 base and at J to 0 bases, leaving 5 bases not matched to a gene. There are 16 residues in the CDR3. CDR1 is LNHNV, CDR2 YYDKDF, per germline (reference sequence). This CDR3 is CATSRGGAGYQETQYF. CDR3 bases: TGTGCCACCAGCAGAGGAGGAGCGGGGTACCAAGAGACCCAGTACTTC.

The chain links TRBV5-4 to TRBJ2-5, with 7 positions matching TRBD1. The length of the CDR3 is 14 residues. Germline V gene data show CDR1 as SGHNT and CDR2 as YYREEE (reference sequence). The V gene end was trimmed by 3 bases and the J gene end by 4 bases; junction bases not matched to a gene: 6. CDR3 nucleotides: TGTGCCAGCAGCTCAGGGACAGACCGAGAGACCCAGTACTTC. Its translation is CASSSGTDRETQYF. Filled out from reference TRBV5-4 and TRBJ2-5, the complete variable domain reads ETGVTQSPTHLIKTRGQQVTLRCSSQSGHNTVSWYQQALGQGPQFIFQYYREEENGRGNFPPRFSGLQFPNYSSELNVNALELDDSALYLCASSSGTDRETQYFGPGTRLLVL.

DNA for the CDR3: TGTGCCAGCACCCGGACTAGCGGGAGCTATGAGCAGTTCTTC. It yields the protein CASTRTSGSYEQFF. This rearrangement joins TRBV27 to TRBJ2-1; 13 positions agree with TRBD2. The length of the CDR3 is 14 residues. Germline-derived CDR1 and CDR2 are MNHEY and SMNVEV (reference sequence). J gave up 8 bases and V 7 bases, and 5 bases lay outside the gene matches.

V and J are TRBV7-2 and TRBJ2-3, with 11 positions matching TRBD2. The V segment lost 5 bases and the J segment 2 bases; nucleotides outside the gene matches: 6. The germline gives CDR1 SGHTA, CDR2 FQGNSA. The CDR3 contains 16 residues. As DNA, the CDR3 is TGTGCCAGCAGCGAATTGGGACTAGCGGACACAGATACGCAGTATTTT. Translated, it gives CASSELGLADTDTQYF. The full variable domain, rest sourced from reference TRBV7-2 and TRBJ2-3, is GAGVSQSPSNKVTEKGKDVELRCDPISGHTALYWYRQSLGQGLEFLIYFQGNSAPDKSGLPSDRFSAERTGGSVSTLTIQRTQQEDSAVYLCASSELGLADTDTQYFGPGTRLTVL.

The genes are TRBV9 and TRBJ2-7, with a tentative D call TRBD1 (6 bases). V dropped 5 bases and J dropped 3 bases, with 12 bases sitting between them. This CDR3 has 13 residues. The germline V gene has CDR1 SGDLS and CDR2 YYNGEE. The chain's CDR3 is CASSSTGNYEQYF. The CDR3 region has the DNA TGTGCCAGCAGTAGTACAGGGAACTACGAGCAGTACTTC.

This chain uses TRBV7-9 with TRBJ1-1; D perhaps matches TRBD1 (6 bases). In germline, CDR1 is SEHNR, CDR2 FQNEAQ (reference sequence). There are 14 residues in the CDR3. Deletions cut 0 bases from V and 10 bases from J, with 15 bases between. In nucleotides, the CDR3 is TGTGCCAGCAGCTTAGCATCGGCCCGAGGGGGAGCTTTCTTT. It specifies CASSLASARGGAFF.

The chain combines TRBV4-1 with TRBJ2-1, with D possibly TRBD1 on 5 matching bases. This CDR3 has 17 amino acids. Trimming removed 0 bases at V and 0 bases at J, with 12 bases between. Germline CDR1 MGHRA, CDR2 YSYEKL. The CDR3 loop reads CASSQDSGMNSYNEQFF. The DNA of the CDR3 is TGCGCCAGCAGCCAAGATTCAGGGATGAACTCCTACAATGAGCAGTTCTTC.

The V gene is TRBV20-1, the J gene TRBJ2-5; tentative D call: TRBD1 (5 bases). The J call may be incorrect, as the DNA end agrees better with TRBJ2-7. Germline values: CDR1 DFQATT, CDR2 SNEGSKA (reference sequence). The CDR3 has 11 residues. As DNA, the CDR3 is TGCAGTGCCATTGACAGCTACGAGCAGTACTTC. It codes for CSAIDSYEQYF.

V gene TRBV9 combines with J gene TRBJ2-1; TRBD1 is a possible D gene (5 bases). Deletions cut 1 base from V and 3 bases from J, with 11 bases between. The germline gives CDR1 SGDLS, CDR2 YYNGEE. CDR3 length equals 15 residues. The CDR3 here is CASSVTGDLYNEQFF. Written as DNA, the CDR3 is TGTGCCAGCAGCGTAACAGGCGACCTCTACAATGAGCAGTTCTTC.

A few counts support this clone. The chain recombines TRBV29-1 with TRBJ2-7, with TRBD1 matching 11 bases. The ends lost 7 bases at V and 2 bases at J; junction bases unmatched: 1. Germline V CDR1 and CDR2: SQVTM, ANQGSEA. This CDR3 spans 12 amino acids. CDR3 sequence (DNA): TGCAGCGGGGGACAGGGGGCCTACGAGCAGTACTTC. Translation: CSGGQGAYEQYF.